The rows below give T cell receptor beta chains drawn from one sample of a study of regulatory T cells in long-lasting Graves disease. TCRdb analysed the multiplex PCR reads with MiXCR anew, one entry per CDR3 protein. The sample records under 500,000 distinct CDR3 sequences, about 16% being singletons. The sample was also reused in another study, on T cells in Graves' hyperthyroidism and ophthalmopathy.

The source was peripheral blood mononuclear cells (PBMCs), collected at new diagnosis, from a patient treated with antithyroid drugs. All receptors come from a woman aged 25 to 39 with Graves disease. Both conserved end residues are trimmed from each CDR3. Each record gives: V gene, D gene, J gene, CDR3 protein. A D gene is named only where the DNA matches it firmly.

v_gene: TRBV18
d_gene: .
j_gene: TRBJ1-1
CDR3aa: ASSLGQSMNTEAF

v_gene: TRBV4-3
d_gene: .
j_gene: TRBJ2-3
CDR3aa: ASSQEGGSKADTQY

v_gene: TRBV30
d_gene: TRBD2
j_gene: TRBJ2-5
CDR3aa: AWSVRGLAGTAQKTQY

v_gene: TRBV3-1
d_gene: .
j_gene: TRBJ2-1
CDR3aa: ASSQDWGLGEQF

v_gene: TRBV6-1
d_gene: TRBD1
j_gene: TRBJ2-7
CDR3aa: ASRAGQGPYEQY

v_gene: TRBV19
d_gene: TRBD2
j_gene: TRBJ2-1
CDR3aa: ASSDPLAGELGNEQF

v_gene: TRBV6-9
d_gene: .
j_gene: TRBJ2-1
CDR3aa: ASSLDGAPPYNEQF

v_gene: TRBV28
d_gene: .
j_gene: TRBJ1-5
CDR3aa: ASSPRPGDSDQPQH

v_gene: TRBV27
d_gene: .
j_gene: TRBJ2-7
CDR3aa: ASSLSQLNEQY

v_gene: TRBV14
d_gene: .
j_gene: TRBJ1-2
CDR3aa: ASSQASRGGYT

v_gene: TRBV18
d_gene: .
j_gene: TRBJ1-5
CDR3aa: ASSPQGGSNQPQH

v_gene: TRBV5-6
d_gene: TRBD1
j_gene: TRBJ2-3
CDR3aa: ASSLVWDRGTDTQY

v_gene: TRBV5-6
d_gene: TRBD1
j_gene: TRBJ1-1
CDR3aa: ASSLGTRDRRAF

v_gene: TRBV28
d_gene: .
j_gene: TRBJ2-7
CDR3aa: ASSTYFRRAYEQY

v_gene: TRBV4-3
d_gene: .
j_gene: TRBJ2-1
CDR3aa: ASSQDSGGTYNEQF

v_gene: TRBV28
d_gene: TRBD2
j_gene: TRBJ2-1
CDR3aa: ASSPAGTSGRQGNEQF

v_gene: TRBV12-3/TRBV12-4
d_gene: .
j_gene: TRBJ1-6
CDR3aa: ASSSPGGRGSYNSPLH

v_gene: TRBV28
d_gene: .
j_gene: TRBJ2-5
CDR3aa: ASSVDYQYQETQY

v_gene: TRBV7-9
d_gene: TRBD1
j_gene: TRBJ2-1
CDR3aa: ASSGQGLSDEQF

v_gene: TRBV4-3
d_gene: .
j_gene: TRBJ2-2
CDR3aa: ASSQDWVKDPGELF

v_gene: TRBV12-3/TRBV12-4
d_gene: .
j_gene: TRBJ1-2
CDR3aa: ASSINYGYT

v_gene: TRBV10-3
d_gene: .
j_gene: TRBJ2-2
CDR3aa: AISEAGAGELF

v_gene: TRBV18
d_gene: .
j_gene: .
CDR3aa: ANSPGTGGADEQY

v_gene: TRBV7-2
d_gene: .
j_gene: TRBJ2-1
CDR3aa: ASSLETGYNEQF

v_gene: TRBV10-3
d_gene: TRBD1
j_gene: TRBJ2-7
CDR3aa: AISRDRGALRQY

v_gene: TRBV5-1
d_gene: .
j_gene: TRBJ2-1
CDR3aa: ASSLSRPPYEWQF

v_gene: TRBV27
d_gene: .
j_gene: TRBJ2-7
CDR3aa: ASAGPGVEQY

v_gene: TRBV7-9
d_gene: .
j_gene: TRBJ1-2
CDR3aa: ASSPVGYT

v_gene: TRBV2
d_gene: .
j_gene: TRBJ2-2
CDR3aa: ASLGASRWTGELF

v_gene: TRBV18
d_gene: TRBD1
j_gene: TRBJ1-2
CDR3aa: ASSPGTGLNYGYT

v_gene: TRBV24-1
d_gene: TRBD2
j_gene: TRBJ2-5
CDR3aa: ATSAMRGLAGELETQY

v_gene: TRBV29-1
d_gene: .
j_gene: TRBJ1-4
CDR3aa: SVETGAEKLF

v_gene: TRBV20-1
d_gene: TRBD2
j_gene: TRBJ2-1
CDR3aa: SARAGLAGGPNNEQF

v_gene: TRBV19
d_gene: .
j_gene: TRBJ2-3
CDR3aa: ASSIAGYSTDTQY

v_gene: TRBV2
d_gene: .
j_gene: TRBJ2-1
CDR3aa: AILRLWSGNNEQF

v_gene: TRBV6-2/TRBV6-3
d_gene: TRBD2
j_gene: TRBJ2-1
CDR3aa: ASSSLGSGRKQF

v_gene: TRBV6-2/TRBV6-3
d_gene: .
j_gene: TRBJ2-3
CDR3aa: ASSYLRQATDTQY

v_gene: TRBV7-6
d_gene: .
j_gene: TRBJ1-3
CDR3aa: ASSLSSASGNTIY

v_gene: TRBV14
d_gene: .
j_gene: TRBJ2-2
CDR3aa: ASSHKGRYTGELF

v_gene: TRBV9
d_gene: TRBD1
j_gene: TRBJ2-1
CDR3aa: ASSEGQGRRRVIEQF

v_gene: TRBV20-1
d_gene: .
j_gene: TRBJ1-1
CDR3aa: SADVWESEGGDTEAF

v_gene: TRBV7-2
d_gene: .
j_gene: TRBJ2-7
CDR3aa: ASSLSGRARSSYEQY

v_gene: TRBV7-2
d_gene: TRBD1
j_gene: TRBJ1-1
CDR3aa: ASSLTGESEAF

v_gene: TRBV6-1
d_gene: TRBD2
j_gene: TRBJ2-3
CDR3aa: ASGAGGPSTDTQY

v_gene: TRBV13
d_gene: .
j_gene: TRBJ2-1
CDR3aa: ASSLAPGVGEQF

v_gene: TRBV7-2
d_gene: .
j_gene: TRBJ2-7
CDR3aa: ASSLTPGHYYEQY

v_gene: TRBV28
d_gene: .
j_gene: TRBJ1-2
CDR3aa: ASSAGDHNYGYT

v_gene: TRBV19
d_gene: .
j_gene: TRBJ2-1
CDR3aa: ASSSSGTPSYNEQF

v_gene: TRBV11-1
d_gene: TRBD2
j_gene: TRBJ2-7
CDR3aa: ASSFRRDYYEQY

v_gene: TRBV15
d_gene: .
j_gene: TRBJ1-3
CDR3aa: ATRASSGNTIY

v_gene: TRBV27
d_gene: .
j_gene: TRBJ2-3
CDR3aa: ASSFGRASTDTQY

v_gene: TRBV11-2
d_gene: .
j_gene: TRBJ2-7
CDR3aa: ASSLDPGPYEQY

v_gene: TRBV7-9
d_gene: TRBD2
j_gene: TRBJ2-2
CDR3aa: ASSQAGEATGELF